Listed below are T cell receptor beta chains from one sample, sequenced in a study of blood T cells in healthy people across ages. A single record per CDR3 protein comes from TCRdb applying MiXCR to the 5' RACE reads. Among 1,300,000 or so distinct CDR3 sequences listed, around 59% were seen once. The specimen was blood. These receptors all stem from a man aged 18 to 29 in good health. The CDR3 runs from the conserved cysteine through the conserved F or W. Each record gives: clone size, J gene, V gene, D gene, CDR3 protein, CDR3 DNA. The D gene is left open where the match is weak. Some rows mark clone size as missing; the rest say once, few, many or name a class of expanded clone.

>few|TRBJ1-2|TRBV24-1|-
CATSGRGYGYTF
TGTGCCACCAGCGGACGGGGCTATGGCTACACCTTC
>-|TRBJ2-5|TRBV28|TRBD1
CASRDRVFGTQYF
TGTGCCAGCAGGGACAGGGTTTTTGGGACCCAGTACTTC
>-|TRBJ2-7|TRBV20-1|-
CSATRDTSSYEQYF
TGCAGTGCTACCCGGGACACCTCCTCCTACGAGCAGTACTTC
>-|TRBJ2-3|TRBV24-1|-
CATSAVTDTQYF
TGTGCCACCAGTGCCGTAACAGATACGCAGTATTTT
>-|TRBJ2-7|TRBV5-1|-
CASSSPPGEVPYEQYF
TGCGCCAGCAGCTCGCCCCCTGGGGAAGTACCCTACGAGCAGTACTTC
>-|TRBJ2-7|TRBV7-9|-
CASSFPQADEQYF
TGTGCCAGCAGCTTCCCCCAAGCTGACGAGCAGTACTTC
>-|TRBJ2-5|TRBV12-3/TRBV12-4|-
CASSPIGRSQETQYF
TGTGCCAGCAGTCCCATAGGACGATCGCAAGAGACCCAGTACTTC
>-|TRBJ2-3|TRBV12-3/TRBV12-4|TRBD2
CASSPRVAGVNTDTQYF
TGTGCCAGCAGTCCACGGGTAGCGGGGGTTAACACAGATACGCAGTATTTT
>-|TRBJ1-6|TRBV9|TRBD1
CASSGDRLSSPLHF
TGTGCCAGCAGTGGGGACAGGCTTTCTTCACCCCTCCACTTT
>-|TRBJ2-5|TRBV6-5|-
CASSSQTETQYF
TGTGCCAGCAGTTCCCAGACAGAGACCCAGTACTTC
>-|TRBJ1-2|TRBV6-5|TRBD1
CASSWGTGFGYTF
TGTGCCAGCAGTTGGGGGACAGGGTTTGGCTACACCTTC
>-|TRBJ2-3|TRBV20-1|-
CSARTWSSGTDTQYF
TGCAGTGCTAGAACATGGTCTAGCGGCACAGATACGCAGTATTTT
>-|TRBJ2-1|TRBV2|-
CASSERTMSGEQFF
TGTGCCAGCAGTGAAAGGACAATGTCGGGGGAGCAGTTCTTC
>few|TRBJ1-5|TRBV28|TRBD1
CASSLIGQGALYGEPQHF
TGTGCCAGCAGTTTAATCGGACAGGGGGCCTTGTACGGTGAGCCCCAGCATTTT
>few|TRBJ2-7|TRBV5-1|-
CASSLFPGRYEQYF
TGCGCCAGCAGCTTGTTCCCGGGTAGGTACGAGCAGTACTTC
>-|TRBJ2-5|TRBV4-2|-
CASSQEDSGYRETQYF
TGTGCCAGCAGCCAAGAGGACTCTGGGTATCGAGAGACCCAGTACTTC
>once|TRBJ2-7|TRBV6-5|TRBD2
CASSSPSGSTDEQYF
TGTGCCAGCAGCTCCCCTAGCGGGAGCACAGACGAGCAGTACTTC
>-|TRBJ2-3|TRBV7-2|TRBD2
CASSLEASGGQYF
TGTGCCAGCAGCTTAGAGGCTAGCGGGGGGCAGTATTTT
>-|TRBJ1-2|TRBV29-1|-
CSARGSKERNYGYTF
TGCAGCGCTAGGGGTTCAAAGGAGAGGAACTATGGCTACACCTTC
>-|TRBJ1-2|TRBV7-2|-
CASSSATTSNYGYTF
TGTGCCAGCAGCTCAGCGACAACATCCAACTATGGCTACACCTTC
>-|TRBJ2-7|TRBV7-9|-
CASSLVASHEQYF
TGTGCCAGCAGCTTAGTGGCGAGCCACGAGCAGTACTTC
>-|TRBJ2-7|TRBV20-1|-
CSARGTASYYEQYF
TGCAGTGCTAGGGGGACCGCCTCCTACTACGAGCAGTACTTC
>-|TRBJ1-5|TRBV4-2|-
CASSPLPEEPQHF
TGTGCCAGCAGCCCCTTACCGGAAGAGCCCCAGCATTTT
>few|TRBJ1-2|TRBV7-2|-
CASSLSGTPTNYGYTF
TGTGCCAGCAGCTTAAGTGGGACACCTACTAACTATGGCTACACCTTC